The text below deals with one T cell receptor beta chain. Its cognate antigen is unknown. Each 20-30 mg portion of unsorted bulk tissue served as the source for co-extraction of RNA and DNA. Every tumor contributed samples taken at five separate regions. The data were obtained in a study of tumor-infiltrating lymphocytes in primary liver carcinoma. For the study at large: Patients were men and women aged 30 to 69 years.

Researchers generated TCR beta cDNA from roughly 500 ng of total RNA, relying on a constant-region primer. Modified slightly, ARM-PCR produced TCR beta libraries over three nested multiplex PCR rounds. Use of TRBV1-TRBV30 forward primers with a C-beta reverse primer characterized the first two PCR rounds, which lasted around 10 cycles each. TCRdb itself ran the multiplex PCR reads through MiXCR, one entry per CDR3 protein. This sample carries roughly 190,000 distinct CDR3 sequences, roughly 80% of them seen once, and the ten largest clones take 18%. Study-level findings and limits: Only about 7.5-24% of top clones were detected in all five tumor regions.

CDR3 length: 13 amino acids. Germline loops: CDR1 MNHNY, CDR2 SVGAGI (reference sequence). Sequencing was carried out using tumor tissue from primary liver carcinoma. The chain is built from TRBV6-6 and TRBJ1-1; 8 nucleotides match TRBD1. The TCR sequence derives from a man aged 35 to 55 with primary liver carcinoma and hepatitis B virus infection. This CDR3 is CDSSTGGITEAFF. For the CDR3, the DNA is TGTGACAGTAGCACAGGGGGGATTACTGAAGCTTTCTTT.